This TCR beta chain came from a study of blood T cell repertoires in COVID-19. Sequencing used immunoSEQ multiplex PCR; TCRdb keeps in-frame clones, though not all of them. This table holds roughly 220,000 clones, roughly 80% found once. Germline lookup yields CDR1 LNHDA and CDR2 SQIVND (reference sequence). This CDR3 has 13 amino acids. Between the trimmed V and J ends, which lost 8 bases and 6 bases, there was a span of 17 bases. Source material: peripheral blood. This sequence originates from a woman aged 80 or over with COVID-19, enrolled during active disease. The V call is TRBV19, the J call TRBJ2-7; D possibly corresponds to TRBD2 (6 bases). CDR3 sequence: CASGRDWEREQYF. Here the CDR3 DNA reads TGTGCCAGTGGTCGGGACTGGGAACGCGAGCAGTACTTC.